The TCR beta chain under discussion was sequenced for a study of blood T cell repertoires in COVID-19. Study context: Donors in the United States, Italy and Spain gave samples during acute or convalescent COVID-19. The analysed material was cDNA or gDNA that came from T cells, B-cell-depleted T cells, or PBMCs.

Germline V lookup: CDR1 SEHNR, CDR2 FQNEAQ (reference sequence). The CDR3 loop spans 13 amino acids. V was clipped by 3 bases and J by 1 base, with 6 bases between them. A note on this clone: A much larger clonotype is one base distant, so this may be a read error.

In the authors' methods: Reference gene primer amplification yielded estimated nucleated cell counts. Repertoires were generated with immunoSEQ multiplex PCR, while TCRdb's copy carries only in-frame clones and drops some. V and J calls and clone size are given by that table; D and trimming were obtained from the DNA. The table shows 130,000 to 150,000 clones, with more than 80% occurring only once. This TCR derives from a human donor in a cohort sampled during active COVID-19. V usage is TRBV7-9 and J usage is TRBJ1-1; perhaps TRBD1 as D (6 bases). Sequencing was carried out using peripheral blood. The CDR3 protein is CASSLTGNTEAFF. In DNA, the CDR3 is TGTGCCAGCAGCTTGACAGGGAACACTGAAGCTTTCTTT.